This T cell receptor (beta chain) emerged from a study of cytomegalovirus exposure and HLA in healthy donors. Overall study context: The approximately 130 validation repertoires matched the roughly 650 first-cohort repertoires in platform, a later analysis reported.

Study outcomes and limitations: Rare TCR sequences dominated, though some public TCRs recurred in many donors. A few chains linked to CMV were shown in vitro to be specific for CMV antigens.

As concerns this clone: Its specificity is unknown.

The table came from immunoSEQ multiplex PCR; TCRdb's copy has only in-frame clones and leaves some out. In the table there are tens of thousands of clones, 94% of which are singletons. The CDR3 totals 17 residues. The germline gives CDR1 SGHAT, CDR2 FQNNGV. J gave up 1 base and V 1 base, and 8 bases lay outside the gene matches. The donors were members of the validation cohort, which comprised 90 to 150 subjects and was separate from the first cohort of 670 or so subjects. This TCR was recovered from a woman between 18 and 30 years old in good health and CMV-seronegative. This rearrangement joins TRBV11-2 to TRBJ2-5; 8 bases agree with TRBD2. Input material: PBMCs. CDR3 residues: CASSLGLALGGQETQYF. CDR3 sequence (DNA): TGTGCCAGCAGCTTAGGACTAGCGCTGGGGGGCCAAGAGACCCAGTACTTC.